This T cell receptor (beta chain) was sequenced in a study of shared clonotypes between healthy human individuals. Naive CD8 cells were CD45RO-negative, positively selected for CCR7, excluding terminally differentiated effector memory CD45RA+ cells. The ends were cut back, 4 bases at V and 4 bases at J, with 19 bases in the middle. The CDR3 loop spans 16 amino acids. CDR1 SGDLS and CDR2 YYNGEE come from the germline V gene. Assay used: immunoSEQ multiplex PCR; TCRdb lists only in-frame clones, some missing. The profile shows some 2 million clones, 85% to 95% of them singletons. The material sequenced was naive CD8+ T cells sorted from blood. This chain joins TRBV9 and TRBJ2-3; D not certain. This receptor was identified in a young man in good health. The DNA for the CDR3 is TGTGCCAGCAGCCTGGGCCAGTCAGGTATTGCAGATACGCAGTATTTT. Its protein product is CASSLGQSGIADTQYF.